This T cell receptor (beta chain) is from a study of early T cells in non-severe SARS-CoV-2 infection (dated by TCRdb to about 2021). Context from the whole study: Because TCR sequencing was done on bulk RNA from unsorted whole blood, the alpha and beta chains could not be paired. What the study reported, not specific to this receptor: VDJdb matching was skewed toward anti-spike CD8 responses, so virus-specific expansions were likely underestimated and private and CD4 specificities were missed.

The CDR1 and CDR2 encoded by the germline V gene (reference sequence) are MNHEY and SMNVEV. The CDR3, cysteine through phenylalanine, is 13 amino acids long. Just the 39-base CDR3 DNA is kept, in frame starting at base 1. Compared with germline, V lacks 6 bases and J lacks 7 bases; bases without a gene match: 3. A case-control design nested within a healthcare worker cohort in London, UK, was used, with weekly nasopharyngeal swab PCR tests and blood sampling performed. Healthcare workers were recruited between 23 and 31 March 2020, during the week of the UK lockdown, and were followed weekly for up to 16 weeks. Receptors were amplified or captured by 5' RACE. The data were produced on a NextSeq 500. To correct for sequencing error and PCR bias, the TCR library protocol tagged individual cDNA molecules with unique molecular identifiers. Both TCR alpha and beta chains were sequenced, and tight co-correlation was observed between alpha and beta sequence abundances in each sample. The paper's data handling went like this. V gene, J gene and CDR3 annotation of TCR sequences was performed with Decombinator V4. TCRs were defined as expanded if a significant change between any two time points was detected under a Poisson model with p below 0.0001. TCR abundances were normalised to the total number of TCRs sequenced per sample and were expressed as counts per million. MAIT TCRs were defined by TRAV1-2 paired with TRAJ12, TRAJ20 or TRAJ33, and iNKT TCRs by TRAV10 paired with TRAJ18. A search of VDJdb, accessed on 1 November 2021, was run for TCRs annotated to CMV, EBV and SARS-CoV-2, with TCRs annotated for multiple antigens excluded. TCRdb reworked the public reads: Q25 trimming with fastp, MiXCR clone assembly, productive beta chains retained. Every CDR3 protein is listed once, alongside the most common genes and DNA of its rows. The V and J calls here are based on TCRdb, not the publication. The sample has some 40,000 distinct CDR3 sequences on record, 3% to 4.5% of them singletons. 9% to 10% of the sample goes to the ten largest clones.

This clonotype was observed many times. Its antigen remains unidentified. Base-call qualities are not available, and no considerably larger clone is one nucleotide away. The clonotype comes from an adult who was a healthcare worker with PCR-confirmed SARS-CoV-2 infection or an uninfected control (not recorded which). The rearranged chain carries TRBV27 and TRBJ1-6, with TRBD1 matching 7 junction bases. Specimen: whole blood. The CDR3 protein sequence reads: CASRGQPNSPLHF. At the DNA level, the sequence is TGTGCCAGCAGGGGACAGCCGAATTCACCCCTCCACTTT.